These 17 T cell receptor beta chains came from one sample sequenced in a study of technical replicates of blood from several donors. Profiled with immunoSEQ multiplex PCR; TCRdb holds only in-frame clones, not every one. This sample yields tens of thousands of clones, of which around 94% are seen a single time; roughly 0.23% belongs to the top ten. The sample taken for sequencing was T cells isolated from PBMCs. Receptor source: a human donor in good health.

The rearrangement uses TRBV7-2 and TRBJ2-7; D may be TRBD1 (6 bases). The CDR3 consists of 17 residues. The V gene lost 3 bases and the J gene lost 5 bases, with 23 bases spanning the gap. Germline CDR1 is SGHTA and CDR2 is FQGNSA. As DNA, the CDR3 is TGTGCCAGCAGCTTTAGACAGGTATTCATCCCGTCTAACGAGCAGTACTTC. Protein sequence: CASSFRQVFIPSNEQYF.

This clone was recorded only once. The chain couples TRBV5-1 to TRBJ2-1; D is possibly TRBD2 (5 bases). The V end was cut by 2 bases, the J end by 0 bases, with 12 bases between. The germline V gene has CDR1 SGHRS and CDR2 YFSETQ. The length of the CDR3 is 16 residues. CDR3 nucleotides: TGCGCCAGCAGCTTACTAGAGAAGGGCTCCTACAATGAGCAGTTCTTC. Residues: CASSLLEKGSYNEQFF.

V usage is TRBV19 and J usage is TRBJ1-2; D remains unclear. Between the trimmed V and J ends, which lost 0 bases and 8 bases, there was a span of 4 bases. The CDR3 contains 11 residues. Germline V gene lookup returns CDR1 LNHDA and CDR2 SQIVND (reference sequence). DNA of the CDR3: TGTGCCAGTAGTATAGAGGGCGGCTACACCTTC. Protein product: CASSIEGGYTF.

The chain links TRBV4-2 to TRBJ1-2, with D uncertain. There are 12 residues in the CDR3. The V end lost 2 bases, the J end lost 4 bases, and 5 bases lay between the germline ends. Germline CDR1 and CDR2: LGHNA and YNFKEQ. CDR3 in DNA: TGTGCCAGCAGCCAACACACCTATGGCTACACCTTC. It specifies CASSQHTYGYTF.

This clone was counted between two and nine times. The chain joins TRBV6-4 to TRBJ2-1, with D possibly TRBD2 on 6 matching bases. From germline, CDR1 is MRHNA and CDR2 SNTAGT. V gave up 0 bases and J gave up 6 bases, with 12 bases separating them. This CDR3 has 15 amino acids. The DNA for the CDR3 is TGTGCCAGCAGTGACTCAGGTCGGGGAGGCAATGAGCAGTTCTTC. Protein product: CASSDSGRGGNEQFF.

This chain uses TRBV5-4 with TRBJ2-7; 13 bases are a match to TRBD2. Germline loops: CDR1 SGHNT, CDR2 YYREEE (reference sequence). Trimming removed 4 bases from V and 2 bases from J; junction bases left unmatched: 9. CDR3 length: 17 residues. The CDR3: CASSPGLAGENAYEQYF. DNA of the CDR3: TGTGCCAGCAGCCCCGGACTAGCGGGGGAAAATGCCTACGAGCAGTACTTC.

The J gene is TRBJ2-6, the V gene TRBV6-4, with TRBD1 matching 9 bases. In germline, CDR1 is MRHNA, CDR2 SNTAGT. V lost 3 bases and J lost 0; bases outside the gene matches: 12. CDR3 size: 20 residues. Here the CDR3 reads CASSEVRDRAPYSGANVLTF. For the CDR3, the DNA is TGTGCCAGCAGTGAAGTGCGGGACAGGGCCCCTTACTCTGGGGCCAACGTCCTGACTTTC.

This clone was picked up one time. The chain employs TRBV5-4 and TRBJ1-2, with unresolved D. Trimming removed 9 bases at V and 5 bases at J, with 23 bases between. The length of the CDR3 is 15 residues. Germline lookup yields CDR1 SGHNT and CDR2 YYREEE (reference sequence). This chain's CDR3 is CAIGGQVPPIYGYTF. The CDR3 coding sequence is TGTGCCATCGGTGGGCAGGTACCCCCTATTTATGGCTACACCTTC.

The gene calls are TRBV9 and TRBJ1-2; 8 bases are shared with TRBD1. This CDR3 has 14 amino acids. The V gene's germline CDR1 is SGDLS and CDR2 YYNGEE. J gave up 6 bases and V 2 bases, and 6 bases lay outside the gene matches. In DNA, the CDR3 is TGTGCCAGCAGCGTCCGGACAGGGCTGAATGGCTACACCTTC. Translation gives CASSVRTGLNGYTF. The complete variable domain, with remaining parts taken from reference TRBV9 and TRBJ1-2, reads DSGVTQTPKHLITATGQRVTLRCSPRSGDLSVYWYQQSLDQGLQFLIQYYNGEERAKGNILERFSAQQFPDLHSELNLSSLELGDSALYFCASSVRTGLNGYTFGSGTRLTVV.

The chain couples TRBV28 to TRBJ2-7; 9 bases line up with TRBD2. The trim removed 6 bases at V and 3 bases at J, leaving 9 bases unmatched. CDR1 and CDR2 (germline): MDHEN, SYDVKM. This CDR3 comprises 15 residues. As DNA, the CDR3 is TGTGCCAGCAGAGCCCCAGCGGGAGGCCTCTACGAGCAGTACTTC. Its translation is CASRAPAGGLYEQYF.

V gene TRBV14 combines with J gene TRBJ2-6; D is undetermined. The V gene lost 1 base and the J gene lost 2 bases, with 3 bases spanning the gap. The germline V gene encodes CDR1 SGHDN and CDR2 FVKESK. CDR3 length equals 14 residues. Here the CDR3 DNA reads TGTGCCAGCAGCCAAGGAGCTGGGGCCAACGTCCTGACTTTC. Protein product: CASSQGAGANVLTF. Supplemented by reference TRBV14 and TRBJ2-6, the full variable domain reads EAGVTQFPSHSVIEKGQTVTLRCDPISGHDNLYWYRRVMGKEIKFLLHFVKESKQDESGMPNNRFLAERTGGTYSTLKVQPAELEDSGVYFCASSQGAGANVLTFGAGSRLTVL.

The chain links TRBV4-1 to TRBJ2-2; D perhaps matches TRBD2 (7 bases). The V end was cut by 2 bases, the J end by 5 bases, with 15 bases between. This CDR3 has 16 residues. Per the germline V gene, CDR1 is MGHRA and CDR2 is YSYEKL. The CDR3 coding sequence is TGCGCCAGCAGCCAATCAGGCGGGGGCGTAACCGGGGAGCTGTTTTTT. This encodes CASSQSGGGVTGELFF.

V usage is TRBV6-1 and J usage is TRBJ2-2; 10 nucleotides line up with TRBD1. CDR3 length equals 17 residues. The germline gives CDR1 MNHNS, CDR2 SASEGT. Trimming at V came to 8 bases and at J to 6 bases, leaving 15 bases not matched to a gene. The CDR3 nucleotides read TGTGCCAGCCGTGTTCGACAGGGGGCTATTGTGGCCGGGGAGCTGTTTTTT. This encodes CASRVRQGAIVAGELFF.

The V call is TRBV7-6, the J call TRBJ2-1; 13 bases are a match to TRBD2. There are 17 residues in the CDR3. The V gene's germline CDR1 is SGHVS and CDR2 FNYEAQ. The V segment lost 3 bases and the J segment 8 bases; nucleotides outside the gene matches: 10. The CDR3 DNA follows: TGTGCCAGCAGCTTCGACCCAAGGACTAGCGGGAGCGATGAGCAGTTCTTC. Encoded protein: CASSFDPRTSGSDEQFF.

V and J are TRBV28 and TRBJ2-4; the D is unclear. The CDR3 loop spans 11 amino acids. Trimming shortened V by 8 bases and J by 7 bases, and 9 bases separated the two germline ends. Germline-derived CDR1 and CDR2 are MDHEN and SYDVKM. The CDR3 protein is CASSMRNIQYF. CDR3 DNA sequence: TGTGCCAGCTCGATGAGGAACATTCAGTACTTC.

The CDR3 loop reads CASSLGAGATKQTQYF. CDR3 nucleotides: TGTGCCAGCAGCTTAGGGGCAGGGGCTACGAAACAGACCCAGTACTTC. The chain recombines TRBV7-9 with TRBJ2-5, with D possibly being TRBD1 (6 bases). The germline V and J ends were trimmed by 1 base and 6 bases, with 18 bases remaining between them. The CDR3 length is 16 residues. Germline assignment: CDR1 SEHNR and CDR2 FQNEAQ (reference sequence).

The rearrangement uses TRBV29-1 and TRBJ1-1; D not resolved. There are 11 residues in the CDR3. The V end lost 6 bases, the J end lost 2 bases, and 7 bases lay between the germline ends. Germline CDR1 and CDR2: SQVTM and ANQGSEA. CDR3: CSVERNTEAFF. The DNA for the CDR3 is TGCAGCGTAGAGAGAAACACTGAAGCTTTCTTT.